A selection of T cell receptor beta chains follows, all from one sample in a study of graft-versus-host responses after intestinal transplantation. Profiling relied on immunoSEQ multiplex PCR, and the TCRdb table lists in-frame clones only, not all of them. The repertoire has approximately 9,800 clones, under 35% of them found once; the top ten carry approximately 5%. Sample: alloreactive CD4+ T cells from a mixed lymphocyte reaction culture, taken before transplantation. These receptors were collected from a human patient who was an organ donor for intestinal transplantation. Each CDR3 is given with its conserved first and last residue. The D gene is left open where the match is weak. Expanded clones get a size class; other rows say once, few or many, or leave the size out.

CDR3nt,CDR3aa,d_gene,abundance,j_gene,v_gene
TGTGCCAGCAGTGACTCGGCGGGGTACGAGCAGTACTTC,CASSDSAGYEQYF,NA,NA,TRBJ2-7,TRBV28
TGTGCCAGCAGCTTAACTCCGGGGGTCGCAACTAATGAAAAACTGTTTTTT,CASSLTPGVATNEKLFF,NA,medium-sized,TRBJ1-4,TRBV7-8
TGTGCCAGCAGCTTAAATGGCTGGGTCGGACAGTCGAACACCGGGGAGCTGTTTTTT,CASSLNGWVGQSNTGELFF,NA,NA,TRBJ2-2,TRBV7-9
TGTGCCAGCAGTTTCTCCAGCTCCTACGAGCAGTACTTC,CASSFSSSYEQYF,NA,medium-sized,TRBJ2-7,TRBV28
TGTGCCAGCAGCTTTTGGGCTACAGGGTACCAAGAGACCCAGTACTTC,CASSFWATGYQETQYF,NA,once,TRBJ2-5,TRBV7-2
TGTGCCAGCAGCTCCAGGGACAGGGGCTCCCTCGAGCAGTACTTC,CASSSRDRGSLEQYF,TRBD1,NA,TRBJ2-7,TRBV11-1
TGTGCCAGCAGCGTGGGACAGTCAAGCACTGAAGCTTTCTTT,CASSVGQSSTEAFF,TRBD1,NA,TRBJ1-1,TRBV7-4
TGTGCCAGCAGTGGAGGGATTCTGTTTCACAATGAGCAGTTCTTC,CASSGGILFHNEQFF,NA,NA,TRBJ2-1,TRBV28
TGTGCCAGCACCTCTAAGGGAGCAGCTTTCTTT,CASTSKGAAFF,NA,NA,TRBJ1-1,TRBV11-3
TGTGCCAGCTCACCACGGGGGGCGAACACCGGGGAGCTGTTTTTT,CASSPRGANTGELFF,NA,NA,TRBJ2-2,TRBV18
TGTGCCAGCTCATTGGGACCTCTGTCTTCCCTATCCTACGAGCAGTACTTC,CASSLGPLSSLSYEQYF,NA,medium-sized,TRBJ2-7,TRBV18
TGTGCCAGCAGCTTGAACTATGTGGGCGGCGTATATGGCTACACCTTC,CASSLNYVGGVYGYTF,NA,few,TRBJ1-2,TRBV7-2
TGCAGCGCCCGGGTCTCTGGGGCCAACGTCCTGACTTTC,CSARVSGANVLTF,NA,NA,TRBJ2-6,TRBV29-1
TGTGCCACCAGCAGAGACATACAGGGCATTGATACGCAGTATTTT,CATSRDIQGIDTQYF,NA,medium-sized,TRBJ2-3,TRBV15
TGTGCCAGCAGCCTGGACCTAAATAATTCACCCCTCCACTTT,CASSLDLNNSPLHF,NA,few,TRBJ1-6,TRBV11-2
TGCGCCATAGGACAGCTACCGCCCGGTGGCTACACCTTC,CAIGQLPPGGYTF,NA,NA,TRBJ1-2,TRBV5-1
TGTGCCAGCAGCTTAAGGAATCGGTACAATGAGCAGTTCTTC,CASSLRNRYNEQFF,NA,few,TRBJ2-1,TRBV5-6
TGTGCCAGCAGCTTGGTACCGGACTTTCCGAACACTGAAGCTTTCTTT,CASSLVPDFPNTEAFF,NA,few,TRBJ1-1,TRBV5-4
TGTGCCAGCAGCCCGCGGGGGAATCAGCCCCAGCATTTT,CASSPRGNQPQHF,NA,medium-sized,TRBJ1-5,TRBV11-2
TGTGCCAGCAGCTTCGGAGAGACCCAGTACTTC,CASSFGETQYF,NA,NA,TRBJ2-5,TRBV5-4
TGCAGTGCTAGGCAGGGAAACATTCAGTACTTC,CSARQGNIQYF,NA,NA,TRBJ2-4,TRBV20-1
TGCGCCAGCAGCTTGGCCCTTCGTTCACTAGCGACCCACGAGCAGTACTTC,CASSLALRSLATHEQYF,TRBD2,NA,TRBJ2-7,TRBV5-1
TGTGCCAGCAGTTCACCCGGGTCCCCATACGAGCAGTACTTC,CASSSPGSPYEQYF,NA,few,TRBJ2-7,TRBV11-1
TGCGCCAGCAGCTCTAGTGGGGGTTCCTACGAGCAGTACTTC,CASSSSGGSYEQYF,NA,few,TRBJ2-7,TRBV5-1
TGTGCCAGCAGTGGGGACAGGGTATCTGGAAACACCATATATTTT,CASSGDRVSGNTIYF,TRBD1,medium-sized,TRBJ1-3,TRBV6-1
TGTGCCAGCTCGGTCCTAGCGGGGGTCTTCCCCGGGGAGCTGTTTTTT,CASSVLAGVFPGELFF,TRBD2,NA,TRBJ2-2,TRBV18
TGTGCCAGCAGCCCCTGGGGCCTGGAGACCCAGTACTTC,CASSPWGLETQYF,NA,few,TRBJ2-5,TRBV28
TGTGCCAGCAGCCAGTCGCGGGGAGATCCAAACACCATATATTTT,CASSQSRGDPNTIYF,NA,NA,TRBJ1-3,TRBV7-4
TGTGCCAGCAGCTTAGGCGGGAGGGCAGATACGCAGTATTTT,CASSLGGRADTQYF,TRBD2,few,TRBJ2-3,TRBV11-3
TGCGCCAGCCGATTTCCAGGGACGGCCGGGGAGCTGTTTTTT,CASRFPGTAGELFF,NA,NA,TRBJ2-2,TRBV5-1
TGTGCCAGCAGCTTAAACACCGGGACTAGCGGGGTTAGCACAGATACGCAGTATTTT,CASSLNTGTSGVSTDTQYF,TRBD2,few,TRBJ2-3,TRBV7-3
TGTGCCAGTAGTATGTCTCCGACGGTTGCGGCAACTAGCAATCAGCCCCAGCATTTT,CASSMSPTVAATSNQPQHF,NA,few,TRBJ1-5,TRBV19
TGTGCCAGCAGTTTATCGCACAGCTACTATAGCAATCAGCCCCAGCATTTT,CASSLSHSYYSNQPQHF,NA,NA,TRBJ1-5,TRBV28
TGTGCCAGCAGCTTGAAGCGGGGGGGCATAGAGGACCAGTACTTC,CASSLKRGGIEDQYF,TRBD2,few,TRBJ2-5,TRBV5-4
TGTGCCAGCAGCTTAGAGGGGGACAGCCCAGCTTTCTTT,CASSLEGDSPAFF,TRBD1,once,TRBJ1-1,TRBV7-3
TGTGCCTTGAGGGCAGGGGGCAACACCGGGGAGCTGTTTTTT,CALRAGGNTGELFF,TRBD1,NA,TRBJ2-2,TRBV28
TGTGCCAGCAGCTGGGACAGGGGTGGGGCCAACGTCCTGACTTTC,CASSWDRGGANVLTF,TRBD1,NA,TRBJ2-6,TRBV5-4
TGCGCCAGCAGCCCCGGGACTAGCGACTACGAGCAGTACTTC,CASSPGTSDYEQYF,TRBD2,once,TRBJ2-7,TRBV5-1
TGTGCCTGGAGTGTCGGGACGGCACGATACGAGCAGTACTTC,CAWSVGTARYEQYF,NA,NA,TRBJ2-7,TRBV30
TGTGCCAGTAGTATAGACCCGTCAACAGATACGCAGTATTTT,CASSIDPSTDTQYF,NA,NA,TRBJ2-3,TRBV19
TGTGCCAGCAGCCCTCCGGGAACAGGGTCGAACGAGCAGTACTTC,CASSPPGTGSNEQYF,NA,NA,TRBJ2-7,TRBV5-4
TGTGCCAGCAAACAGTTCTCTGGAAACACCATATATTTT,CASKQFSGNTIYF,NA,NA,TRBJ1-3,TRBV6-5